This passage covers 15 T cell receptor beta chains from one sample sequenced in a study of cytomegalovirus exposure and HLA in healthy donors. Use of 60 Vbeta and 13 Jbeta primers characterized the PCR. Produced via immunoSEQ multiplex PCR; TCRdb's table is partial and in-frame only. The profile shows about 150,000 clones, about 72% of them singletons. The sequenced sample was PBMCs. The source is a man between 60 and 75 years old in good health and CMV-seronegative.

This rearrangement joins TRBV30 to TRBJ2-7, with 7 bases identical to TRBD2. Trimming cost V 3 bases and J 3 bases; bases outside gene matches: 5. This CDR3 is 13 amino acids long. From germline, CDR1 is GTSNPN and CDR2 SVGIG (reference sequence). CDR3 bases: TGTGCCTGGAGCCGGGAGCGGGGCTACGAGCAGTACTTC. Its translation is CAWSRERGYEQYF.

This chain uses TRBV12-5 with TRBJ2-3; 10 nucleotides line up with TRBD2. This CDR3 spans 17 amino acids. Germline loops: CDR1 LGHNT, CDR2 FRNRAP. V lost 4 bases to trimming and J lost 4 bases; unmatched junction nucleotides: 11. CDR3 sequence reads: CASGYTAGGPSSDTQYF. The CDR3, as DNA: TGTGCTAGTGGTTATACAGCGGGAGGGCCGTCGTCAGATACGCAGTATTTT.

This clone came up a few times. At one end the junction does not follow the germline gene, possibly because of a read error. The genes are TRBV7-7 and TRBJ1-5, with D uncertain. The germline CDR1 and CDR2 sequences are SSHAT and FNYEAQ (reference sequence). The CDR3 spans 13 residues. In DNA form, the CDR3 reads TGTGCTAGCAGCCTAGGCCAGAATCAGCCCCAGCATTTT. It codes for CASSLGQNQPQHF.

This chain links TRBV9 with TRBJ2-5, with a weak D call TRBD1 (6 bases). CDR1 and CDR2 (germline): SGDLS, YYNGEE. V was cut by 2 bases and J by 5 bases, with 10 bases left in between. This CDR3 spans 13 amino acids. CDR3 sequence reads: CASSVNGGETQYF. The DNA for the CDR3 is TGTGCCAGCAGCGTTAATGGGGGCGAGACCCAGTACTTC.

The chain links TRBV5-1 to TRBJ1-5, with 7 bases that match TRBD1. This CDR3 spans 15 amino acids. CDR1 is SGHRS, CDR2 YFSETQ, per germline. After removal of 0 bases from V and 4 bases from J, the junction contained 4 bases not matched to a gene. The CDR3 nucleotides are TGCGCCAGCAGCTTGGAAGGGACAGAAAATCAGCCCCAGCATTTT. Residues: CASSLEGTENQPQHF.

The chain links TRBV11-2 to TRBJ2-7; 14 nucleotides align to TRBD2. The germline gives CDR1 SGHAT, CDR2 FQNNGV. After removal of 1 base from V and 3 bases from J, the junction contained 2 bases not matched to a gene. CDR3 length: 16 amino acids. CDR3 protein: CASSLAGTSGSYEQYF. The CDR3 DNA reads TGTGCCAGCAGCTTAGCGGGGACTAGCGGGAGCTACGAGCAGTACTTC.

The V call is TRBV5-8, the J call TRBJ2-1; D may be TRBD1 (10 bases). CDR3 length equals 16 residues. The germline CDR1 and CDR2 sequences are SGHTS and YDEGEE. Trimming cost V 0 bases and J 8 bases, with 18 bases left between them. The CDR3 loop is CASSLGLADRGDEQFF. The CDR3 region has the DNA TGTGCCAGCAGCTTGGGACTAGCGGACAGGGGGGATGAGCAGTTCTTC.

V and J are TRBV16 and TRBJ1-1, with a possible D match to TRBD1 (6 bases). V lost 0 bases and J 5 bases, leaving 19 bases between the germline ends. The germline CDR1 and CDR2 sequences are KGHSY and FQNENV. The CDR3 contains 17 residues. In DNA form, the CDR3 reads TGTGCCAGCAGCCAATCGAAGGGTCTAGGGGGAAATACTGAAGCTTTCTTT. Amino acids: CASSQSKGLGGNTEAFF.

The chain is built from TRBV6-6 and TRBJ1-1; 8 nucleotides agree with TRBD1. V lost 3 bases to trimming and J lost 1 base; unmatched junction nucleotides: 4. Germline CDR1 reads MNHNY; CDR2 reads SVGAGI (reference sequence). The CDR3 is 15 residues long. CDR3 residues: CASSYSGTGNTEAFF. CDR3 bases: TGTGCCAGCAGTTATTCGGGGACAGGGAACACTGAAGCTTTCTTT.

This chain links TRBV1 with TRBJ2-5; the D segment call TRBD2 is taken from the table without a DNA check. TRBV1 is termed a pseudogene. This CDR3 has 15 amino acids. CDR3 sequence: CTSSHDSGSQETQYF. The DNA for the CDR3 is TGCACCAGCAGCCACGATAGCGGGAGCCAAGAGACCCAGTACTTC.

V is TRBV2 and J is TRBJ1-4; TRBD1 aligns across 11 bases. Per the germline V gene, CDR1 is SNHLY and CDR2 is FYNNEI. V lost 4 bases, J lost 7 bases, and 2 bases stayed unmatched. CDR3 length: 14 amino acids. CDR3 region: CASSVGTGGEKLFF. The CDR3 DNA is TGTGCCAGCAGTGTTGGGACAGGGGGTGAAAAACTGTTTTTT.

The chain joins TRBV11-2 to TRBJ1-3; a weak D match, TRBD1 (6 bases). V was clipped by 2 bases and J by 0 bases, with 11 bases between them. Germline V gene data show CDR1 as SGHAT and CDR2 as FQNNGV. The CDR3 totals 16 residues. The CDR3 DNA is TGTGCCAGCAGCTTACGGGGGGCCCTCTCTGGAAACACCATATATTTT. Translating gives CASSLRGALSGNTIYF.

The gene calls are TRBV11-2 and TRBJ2-2, with TRBD2 matching over 7 bases. CDR1 is SGHAT, CDR2 FQNNGV, per germline. The CDR3 covers 17 residues. V lost 4 bases and J lost 6; bases outside the gene matches: 14. The chain's CDR3 is CASSSGTKPSRSGELFF. CDR3 DNA sequence: TGTGCCAGCAGCTCCGGGACTAAGCCTAGTAGGTCCGGGGAGCTGTTTTTT.

The V call is TRBV29-1, the J call TRBJ2-1; D is unresolved. The CDR3 runs to 14 residues. In germline, CDR1 is SQVTM, CDR2 ANQGSEA. With 7 bases removed from V and 0 bases from J, the gap between germline ends came to 13 bases. The DNA for the CDR3 is TGCAGCGCTGTGAGCCCAAGCTCCTACAATGAGCAGTTCTTC. Its protein is CSAVSPSSYNEQFF.

In this sample, this clone turned up a few times. V is TRBV30 and J is TRBJ1-6; 10 positions match TRBD1. Trimming at V came to 0 bases and at J to 10 bases, leaving 3 bases not matched to a gene. The CDR3 runs to 14 residues. Germline CDR1 is GTSNPN and CDR2 is SVGIG (reference sequence). For the CDR3, the DNA is TGTGCCTGGAGTGTACGGGACAGGGGATCACCCCTCCACTTT. Its translation: CAWSVRDRGSPLHF.